The T cell receptor beta chain described here comes from a study of CD8+ T cells in alopecia areata. Background on the study: Patients in the study were on tofacitinib for 6 to 18 months, then off it for 6 months.

The CDR3 length is 15 residues. V gave up 1 base and J gave up 0 bases, with 9 bases separating them. The germline V gene has CDR1 PRHDT and CDR2 FYEKMQ (reference sequence). TCR sequencing used cDNA made by reverse transcription of extracted RNA. The method was immunoSEQ multiplex PCR; TCRdb's version includes in-frame clones alone and lacks a portion of them. The sample shows some 150,000 clones, roughly 70% of them seen only once. The gene calls are TRBV13 and TRBJ1-2, with a tentative D call TRBD1 (5 bases). This receptor was taken from a human donor with alopecia areata. The specimen comprised CD8+ T cells sorted from blood, sampled at week 0. Here the CDR3 DNA reads TGTGCCAGCAGCTTAGACAGGAAGGCTAACTATGGCTACACCTTC. Translation gives CASSLDRKANYGYTF.